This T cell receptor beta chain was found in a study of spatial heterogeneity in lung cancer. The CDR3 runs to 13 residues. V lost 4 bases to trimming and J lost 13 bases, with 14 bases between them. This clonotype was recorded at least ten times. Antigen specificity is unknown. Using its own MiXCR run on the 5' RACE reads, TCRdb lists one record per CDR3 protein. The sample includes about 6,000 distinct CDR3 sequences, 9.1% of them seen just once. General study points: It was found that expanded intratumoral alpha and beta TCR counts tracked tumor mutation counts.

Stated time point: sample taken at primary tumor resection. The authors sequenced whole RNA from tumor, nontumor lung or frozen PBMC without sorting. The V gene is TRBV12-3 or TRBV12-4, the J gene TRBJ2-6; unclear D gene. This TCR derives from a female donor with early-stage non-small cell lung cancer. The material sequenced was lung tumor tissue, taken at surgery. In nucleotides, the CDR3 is TGTGCCAGCAGTTGGGGAACACCTAAAGTCCTGACTTTC. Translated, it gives CASSWGTPKVLTF.